The entry below gives a single T cell receptor (beta chain) sequence along with its context. These data come from a study of blood T cell repertoires in COVID-19. Study overall: In each case, the material was cDNA or gDNA derived from T cells, B-cell-depleted T cells, or PBMCs.

From germline, CDR1 is KGHSH and CDR2 LQKENI. The CDR3 spans 15 residues. V was trimmed by 3 bases and J by 0 bases, leaving 12 bases between them. Assay used: immunoSEQ multiplex PCR; TCRdb lists only in-frame clones, some missing. Of about 270,000 clones listed, nearly 90% are singletons. This sequence joins TRBV18 and TRBJ2-7; perhaps TRBD1 as D (5 bases). This receptor was obtained from a woman younger than 45 who had recovered from COVID-19. The material sequenced was PBMCs or T cells enriched from blood (not recorded which). CDR3 coding DNA: TGTGCCAGCTCACCCAATGGGGCCCTCTCCTACGAGCAGTACTTC. Its translation: CASSPNGALSYEQYF.